This TCR beta chain was profiled in a study of T-cell reconstitution after alpha-beta-depleted transplantation in children. Study-level findings and limits: Recipient T cells and thymic progenitors that survived gave rise to the high TCRbeta diversity observed at day 60 in some patients. Newly produced T cells mostly accounted for T-cell counts and diversity one year post-transplant. Several hundred expanded graft clones reportedly supplied alpha-beta T cells about two months after transplant.

Unique molecular identifiers were used in preparing the TCRbeta library. TCRdb reprocessed the PCR reads via MiXCR and lists one record per CDR3 protein. The data hold under 450,000 distinct CDR3 sequences, with roughly 17% observed a single time. There are many counts of this clonotype. Its antigen is currently unknown. Germline V gene sequence: CDR1 KGHDR, CDR2 SFDVKD. There are 16 residues in the CDR3. The germline V and J ends were trimmed by 0 bases and 0 bases, with 8 bases remaining between them. This sequence joins TRBV24-1 and TRBJ2-1; TRBD1 is a possible D gene (6 bases). The input for sequencing was PBMCs, mostly from graft donor cells, taken 360 days after TCRalphabeta/CD19-depleted stem cell transplant. The source is a boy younger than two who had a stem cell transplant for Wiskott-Aldrich syndrome, so the T cells may come from the graft donor. Written as DNA, the CDR3 is TGTGCCACCAGTGATTTGTCAGGGGACTCCTACAATGAGCAGTTCTTC. Its protein is CATSDLSGDSYNEQFF.